The clone carrying this TCR beta chain has more than one count but fewer than ten. The entry originates in a study of T cells in Graves' hyperthyroidism and ophthalmopathy. The CDR3 totals 13 residues. Trimming removed 3 bases from V and 5 bases from J, with 10 bases in between. The germline CDR1 and CDR2 sequences are KGHSH and LQKENI. RNA transcripts were the template for amplifying TCR beta CDR3 regions. First-round RT-PCR of the TCR CDR3 relied on the HTBI primer set. From the multiplex PCR reads, TCRdb called clonotypes with MiXCR, one entry per CDR3 protein. The data hold a few hundred thousand distinct CDR3 sequences, with 15% to 18% observed a single time.

The sample comprised blood. V gene TRBV18 combines with J gene TRBJ1-1; D is possibly TRBD1 (5 bases). This receptor was obtained from a woman aged 18-29 years with Graves' hyperthyroidism. This chain's CDR3 is CASSPDRRTEAFF. CDR3 nucleotides: TGTGCCAGCTCACCCGACAGAAGGACTGAAGCTTTCTTT. The variable domain in full, completed from reference TRBV18 and TRBJ1-1, reads NAGVMQNPRHLVRRRGQEARLRCSPMKGHSHVYWYRQLPEEGLKFMVYLQKENIIDESGMPKERFSAEFPKEGPSILRIQQVVRGDSAAYFCASSPDRRTEAFFGQGTRLTVV.